Listed below are T cell receptor beta chains from one sample, sequenced in a study of T cell clones after liver transplantation. The assay was immunoSEQ multiplex PCR, and TCRdb's table has in-frame clones only and misses some. The sample carries about 6,200 clones, 80% recorded once. Source: CD8+ T cells from blood, taken 46 months after liver transplant. The receptors originated from a human patient who received a liver transplant. The graft donor may have given rise to some T cells. CDR3s include the opening cysteine and the closing phenylalanine or tryptophan. A D gene is named only where the DNA matches it firmly. The size field is filled for only some rows; it gives once, few, many or a size class.

TGCGCCAGCAGCCTGAGAAGGGTGAACGAGCAGTACTTC,CASSLRRVNEQYF,-,TRBV4-1,TRBJ2-7,once
TGTGCCAGCAGCTACGGGACTAGCGATTATTACGAGCAGTACTTC,CASSYGTSDYYEQYF,TRBD2,TRBV5-4,TRBJ2-7,once
TGTGCCAGCAGCGTAGCCCTGGAAACAGGGGGCGGGGGCTCCTACGAGCAGTACTTC,CASSVALETGGGGSYEQYF,TRBD1,TRBV9,TRBJ2-7,-
TGTGCCAGCAGCCCCACTGACCCGAGCTCTGGAAACACCATATATTTT,CASSPTDPSSGNTIYF,-,TRBV7-6,TRBJ1-3,-
TGTGCCAGCAGTTTATTGAGGGGTGGGTATAGCAATCAGCCCCAGCATTTT,CASSLLRGGYSNQPQHF,-,TRBV28,TRBJ1-5,-
TGTGCCAGCAGCTTCATAGCGTTCACTGAAGCTTTCTTT,CASSFIAFTEAFF,-,TRBV5-6,TRBJ1-1,-
TGTGCCAGCAGTTTTGGGTCTACAACTGAAGCTTTCTTT,CASSFGSTTEAFF,-,TRBV27,TRBJ1-1,-
TGTGCCAGCAGTGAGGGCAGGGGGATCGATGAGCAGTTCTTC,CASSEGRGIDEQFF,TRBD1,TRBV2,TRBJ2-1,-
TGCGCCAGCAGCGGGGGACTAGCGGGCTACAATGAGCAGTTCTTC,CASSGGLAGYNEQFF,TRBD2,TRBV5-1,TRBJ2-1,-
TGTGCCAGTAGTATCGGGCTGGGGACGGCCACTGAAGCTTTCTTT,CASSIGLGTATEAFF,-,TRBV19,TRBJ1-1,-
TGTGCCAGTAGTATCGGACAGGGGGCCTATCGGGAAGCTTTCTTT,CASSIGQGAYREAFF,TRBD1,TRBV19,TRBJ1-1,-
TGTGCCAGCAGTTCGGGGGGAAGCTCCTATAATTCACCCCTCCACTTT,CASSSGGSSYNSPLHF,-,TRBV28,TRBJ1-6,-
TGTGCCAGCAGTTTTGGGTACAATCAGCCCCAGCATTTT,CASSFGYNQPQHF,-,TRBV27,TRBJ1-5,-
TGTGCCAGCAGCTCGGCGATGAAGCGGGAGGTGACCTACGAGCAGTACTTC,CASSSAMKREVTYEQYF,-,TRBV21-1,TRBJ2-7,few
TGTGCCAGTAGTATTCAGGGCCGCGAGCAGTACTTC,CASSIQGREQYF,-,TRBV19,TRBJ2-7,-
TGCAGCGTTGTTAGGGATTCCGAGCAGTACTTC,CSVVRDSEQYF,-,TRBV29-1,TRBJ2-7,-
TGTGCCAGTAGTAGCGGGCAGGGCTACGAGCAGTACTTC,CASSSGQGYEQYF,-,TRBV19,TRBJ2-7,-
TGTGCCAGCAGCTTTAATGGTGGGAATGAGCAGTTCTTC,CASSFNGGNEQFF,-,TRBV7-9,TRBJ2-1,-
TGTGCCAGCAGTGAACAGGGAAATGGAAACTATGGCTACACCTTC,CASSEQGNGNYGYTF,-,TRBV25-1,TRBJ1-2,-
TGTGCCAGCAGTTTATTTCGGCGGGCATCTAATGAAAAACTGTTTTTT,CASSLFRRASNEKLFF,-,TRBV28,TRBJ1-4,-
TGCGCCAGCAGCCATACTATGGACGGTACTGGGGAGCAGTACTTC,CASSHTMDGTGEQYF,-,TRBV4-3,TRBJ2-7,few
TGTGCCAGCAGCCTACGATTGACTAGCGGGCCTTCCTACGAGCAGTACTTC,CASSLRLTSGPSYEQYF,TRBD2,TRBV7-8,TRBJ2-7,-
TGTGCCAGCAGTGAGAGCGGGAGCTCCTACAATGAGCAGTTCTTC,CASSESGSSYNEQFF,TRBD2,TRBV6-1,TRBJ2-1,-
TGTGCCAGCAGTTCTATTTCCTACGAGCAGTACTTC,CASSSISYEQYF,-,TRBV2,TRBJ2-7,-
TGTGCCAGCAGCCACTATCCGTTAGCTTTATGGGGCTACACCTTC,CASSHYPLALWGYTF,-,TRBV14,TRBJ1-2,-
TGTGCCAGTAGTAAGCCAGGGGTCTGGGACGAGCAGTACTTC,CASSKPGVWDEQYF,-,TRBV19,TRBJ2-7,-
TGTGCCAGCAGCTTAGGCCCCGGGACAGAACTGGGCGAGCAGTACTTC,CASSLGPGTELGEQYF,TRBD1,TRBV11-2,TRBJ2-7,-
TGTGCCAGCAGTTATTCCGGCCTGAGCTCCTACGAGCAGTACTTC,CASSYSGLSSYEQYF,-,TRBV6-6,TRBJ2-7,-
TGCAGCGTTGGCGGGGGAGCTAACTATGGCTACACCTTC,CSVGGGANYGYTF,-,TRBV29-1,TRBJ1-2,-
TGTGCCAGCAGCTTAGGGGTGGCCGGTGAGACCCAGTACTTC,CASSLGVAGETQYF,-,TRBV7-9,TRBJ2-5,-
TGTGCCAGCAGTTTATCGAGCGCTTACCTTCCCTACGAGCAGTACTTC,CASSLSSAYLPYEQYF,-,TRBV27,TRBJ2-7,-
TGTGCCAGTAGTTTTCAGACAGGGGGCAATCGCATTCAGTACTTC,CASSFQTGGNRIQYF,TRBD1,TRBV19,TRBJ2-4,few
TGTGCCCCCCCCCGGGGGGGCACTGAAGCTTTCTTT,CAPPRGGTEAFF,-,TRBV7-6,TRBJ1-1,-
TGCGCCAGCAGCCAAGATGGACCCCAAGTCTACAATGAGCAGTTCTTC,CASSQDGPQVYNEQFF,-,TRBV4-1,TRBJ2-1,-
TGTGCCAGCAGCTTGGGGGCAGGGTCAGCTAACTATGGCTACACCTTC,CASSLGAGSANYGYTF,-,TRBV5-6,TRBJ1-2,-
TGCGCCAGCAGTGGAGCGGGAGTTTCCTACAATGAGCAGTTCTTC,CASSGAGVSYNEQFF,TRBD2,TRBV5-1,TRBJ2-1,-
TGTGCCAGCAGCTTAGGCCGGGGAGCGGGAGGGAGAGAGACCCAGTACTTC,CASSLGRGAGGRETQYF,TRBD2,TRBV13,TRBJ2-5,-
TGTGCCAGCAGTGGCTCCAGCTATGGCTACACCTTC,CASSGSSYGYTF,-,TRBV28,TRBJ1-2,-
TGCGCCAGCAGCCCCAGGGGAACCTACGAGCAGTACTTC,CASSPRGTYEQYF,-,TRBV4-1,TRBJ2-7,once
TGTGCCAGCAGCCGTAGCGGACTAGCGCTAAACTCCTACAATGAGCAGTTCTTC,CASSRSGLALNSYNEQFF,TRBD2,TRBV7-6,TRBJ2-1,-
TGTGCCAGCAGTGAAGTGCGGGAGGGCTACGAGCAGTACTTC,CASSEVREGYEQYF,TRBD2,TRBV6-1,TRBJ2-7,-
TGTGCCACCAGCAGACAGAGGGGGAACACTGAAGCTTTCTTT,CATSRQRGNTEAFF,-,TRBV15,TRBJ1-1,-
TGTGCCAGCAGCGCGGGACGTACGGCCTACGAGCAGTACTTC,CASSAGRTAYEQYF,-,TRBV5-5,TRBJ2-7,-
TGTGCCAGCAGCGTAGAGGGAGTAGGGTCAGATACGCAGTATTTT,CASSVEGVGSDTQYF,-,TRBV9,TRBJ2-3,-
TGCGCCAGCAGCCAAGAGCGGGAGTGGGGCAATGAGCAGTTCTTC,CASSQEREWGNEQFF,TRBD2,TRBV4-3,TRBJ2-1,once
TGTGCCAGCAGCTTATGGTCCGTCTCTGGGGCCAACGTCCTGACTTTC,CASSLWSVSGANVLTF,-,TRBV13,TRBJ2-6,-
TGTGCCAGCAGCCAAGGCGGAGGAAGTACCCAGCATTTT,CASSQGGGSTQHF,-,TRBV14,TRBJ1-5,once
TGTGCCAGTAGGATTACAGGGAGCTCCTACGAGCAGTACTTC,CASRITGSSYEQYF,-,TRBV19,TRBJ2-7,few
TGTGCCAGCAGTAGATTCAGCACAGGGGGTGGAAACACCATATATTTT,CASSRFSTGGGNTIYF,TRBD1,TRBV28,TRBJ1-3,few
TGTGCCAGTAACGGATCCCCCATTGTAGGCTACACCTTC,CASNGSPIVGYTF,-,TRBV19,TRBJ1-2,-
TGTGCCAGCAGTTTTCATTGGACAGGTGAAGATACGCAGTATTTT,CASSFHWTGEDTQYF,TRBD1,TRBV6-1,TRBJ2-3,-
TGTGCCTGGAGTGCACAGGGCCTTAACAATCAGCCCCAGCATTTT,CAWSAQGLNNQPQHF,-,TRBV30,TRBJ1-5,-
TGTGCCAGCAGCCAACGGGGGCGGGATACGCAGTATTTT,CASSQRGRDTQYF,-,TRBV14,TRBJ2-3,-
TGTGCCAGCAGCCAAGACGTCTCCCCATACGAGCAGTACTTC,CASSQDVSPYEQYF,-,TRBV5-6,TRBJ2-7,few
TGCAGTGCTCCGGGTACCGGGGAGCTGTTTTTT,CSAPGTGELFF,-,TRBV20-1,TRBJ2-2,-